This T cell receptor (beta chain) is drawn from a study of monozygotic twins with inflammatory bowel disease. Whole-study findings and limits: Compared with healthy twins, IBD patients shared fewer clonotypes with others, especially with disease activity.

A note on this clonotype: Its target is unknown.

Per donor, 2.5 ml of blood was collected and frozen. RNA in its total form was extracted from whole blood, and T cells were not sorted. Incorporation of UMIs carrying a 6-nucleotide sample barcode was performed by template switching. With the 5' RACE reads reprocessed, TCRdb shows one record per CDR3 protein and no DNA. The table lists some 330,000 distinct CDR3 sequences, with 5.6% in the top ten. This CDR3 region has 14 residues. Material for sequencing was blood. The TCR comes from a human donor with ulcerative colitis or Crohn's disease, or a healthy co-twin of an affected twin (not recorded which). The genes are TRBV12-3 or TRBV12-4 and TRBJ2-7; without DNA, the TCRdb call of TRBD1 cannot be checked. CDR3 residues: CASRATGWSYEQYF.